This TCR beta chain came from a study of CD8 T cells in Susac syndrome. The authors reverse transcribed roughly 0.5 to 1 ug RNA with random hexamers. Amplification of TCR beta CDR3 used immunoSEQ multiplex PCR across 54 Vbeta and 13 Jbeta. TCRdb itself ran the immunoSEQ multiplex PCR reads through MiXCR, one entry per CDR3 protein. The data contain just over 150,000 distinct CDR3 sequences, roughly 94% of them seen just once; the ten biggest clones take up around 0.21%. The multiple sclerosis controls comprised treatment-naive patients whose relapsing-remitting disease was stable or active. The CD8+ and CD4+ T cells were isolated magnetically using a negative isolation approach, whereas the TEMRA cells were enriched by FACS. Findings of the study overall: It was acknowledged in the study that its TCR sequencing and HLA analysis involved a relatively small number of individuals.

A word on this clonotype: Its antigen is not known.

The CDR3 runs to 12 residues. V lost 7 bases and J lost 2, with 11 bases in between. Germline values: CDR1 SQVTM, CDR2 ANQGSEA. This sequence was found in a human donor with multiple sclerosis. The chain joins TRBV29-1 to TRBJ1-1; D not certain. Sequenced: CD8+ T cells from PBMCs. CDR3 protein: CSAIQGNTEAFF. The CDR3 nucleotides are TGCAGCGCCATTCAAGGAAACACTGAAGCTTTCTTT.